Below are 16 T cell receptor beta chains sequenced from a single sample in a study of T cells in Graves' hyperthyroidism and ophthalmopathy. Amplification of TCR beta CDR3 regions was performed using RNA transcripts as template. The HTBI set primed first-round TCR CDR3 RT-PCR. TCRdb itself ran the multiplex PCR reads through MiXCR, one entry per CDR3 protein. The data contain a few hundred thousand distinct CDR3 sequences, 13% to 15% of them singletons. Material: blood. The receptors originated from a woman in her sixties with Graves' ophthalmopathy.

This clonotype was observed a few times. The chain is built from TRBV20-1 and TRBJ2-7; 9 bases map to TRBD2. Losses at the gene ends were 4 bases for V and 3 bases for J; bases not matched to a gene: 16. The CDR3 spans 17 residues. From germline, CDR1 is DFQATT and CDR2 SNEGSKA (reference sequence). The CDR3 sequence: CSAKVGSGFSGSYEQYF. DNA for the CDR3: TGCAGTGCTAAGGTGGGGTCGGGTTTTAGCGGGAGCTACGAGCAGTACTTC.

This clonotype has more than one count but fewer than ten. V and J are TRBV5-1 and TRBJ1-5, with D uncertain. Deletions cut 0 bases from V and 6 bases from J, with 13 bases between. Germline-derived CDR1 and CDR2 are SGHRS and YFSETQ. This CDR3 contains 15 residues. CDR3 bases: TGCGCCAGCAGCTTGGGGTTTGGGTCTGTTCAGCCCCAGCATTTT. It codes for CASSLGFGSVQPQHF.

This clonotype has at least ten counts. The V and J genes are TRBV7-3 and TRBJ1-1, with a possible D match to TRBD1 (5 bases). The V gene's germline CDR1 is SGHTA and CDR2 FQGTGA. The V gene lost 5 bases and the J gene lost 0 bases, with 13 bases spanning the gap. This CDR3 comprises 15 residues. This CDR3 reads CASSPTGRLNTEAFF. CDR3 in DNA: TGTGCCAGCAGCCCAACGGGACGGCTGAACACTGAAGCTTTCTTT.

This clonotype was observed a few times. CDR3 sequence (DNA): TGTGCCAGCAGCCCAAAACCGGGACTAGCGACATACAATGAGCAGTTCTTC. It encodes CASSPKPGLATYNEQFF. The V and J genes are TRBV7-3 and TRBJ2-1; the match to TRBD2 covers 10 bases. V trimming: 5 bases; J trimming: 4 bases; junction bases outside the gene matches: 11. Germline CDR1 and CDR2: SGHTA and FQGTGA. CDR3 length equals 17 residues.

The J gene is TRBJ2-1, the V gene TRBV10-2; TRBD2 aligns across 11 bases. Germline values: CDR1 WSHSY, CDR2 SAAADI. V lost 3 bases, J lost 3 bases, and 10 bases stayed unmatched. There are 18 residues in the CDR3. This CDR3 reads CASSEIAGGTTSYNEQFF. CDR3 nucleotides: TGCGCCAGCAGTGAAATAGCGGGAGGGACAACAAGCTACAATGAGCAGTTCTTC.

This clonotype came up a few times. The chain joins TRBV14 to TRBJ2-2, with 10 nucleotides matching TRBD2. CDR1 and CDR2 from the germline V gene are SGHDN and FVKESK. J was trimmed by 6 bases and V by 1 base; bases with no gene match: 2. The CDR3 totals 15 residues. Here the CDR3 reads CASSQGLAGAGELFF. In DNA form, the CDR3 reads TGTGCCAGCAGCCAAGGCCTAGCGGGAGCCGGGGAGCTGTTTTTT.

The chain carries TRBV29-1 and TRBJ2-2; TRBD2 matches at 8 bases. Germline V lookup: CDR1 SQVTM, CDR2 ANQGSEA. The CDR3 length is 14 residues. V was clipped by 5 bases and J by 4 bases; unmatched bases: 6. CDR3 amino acids: CSVIREGSTGELFF. In DNA form, the CDR3 reads TGCAGCGTTATCCGGGAGGGGAGCACCGGGGAGCTGTTTTTT.

This clonotype was counted only a few times. The J gene is TRBJ2-1, the V gene TRBV6-2 or TRBV6-3, with 12 bases that match TRBD2. CDR1 is MNHEY and CDR2 is SVGEGT in the germline V gene. Trimming cost V 0 bases and J 9 bases; bases outside gene matches: 6. CDR3 length equals 16 residues. The CDR3 nucleotides read TGTGCCAGCAGTTACTCGACGCTAGCGGGAGGGGGTGAGCAGTTCTTC. Protein sequence: CASSYSTLAGGGEQFF.

This clonotype came up a few times. In nucleotides, the CDR3 is TGTGCCAGCGCGACTAGCGGAGGACAATACAATGAGCAGTTCTTC. Translation gives CASATSGGQYNEQFF. This chain connects TRBV6-1 to TRBJ2-1; 9 nucleotides agree with TRBD2. Germline CDR1 is MNHNS and CDR2 is SASEGT. With 8 bases clipped from V and 4 bases from J, the junction kept 9 bases outside the gene matches. This CDR3 is built from 15 residues.

This clonotype was seen repeatedly, ten times or more. The CDR3 coding sequence is TGTGCCAGCAGCTTAGTACAGGGGCGGGGGGAACCTGAAGCTTTCTTT. Its protein is CASSLVQGRGEPEAFF. V is TRBV7-2 and J is TRBJ1-1; 7 bases line up with TRBD1. V was pared by 1 base and J by 6 bases, with 11 bases of the junction left unmatched. CDR1 and CDR2 (germline): SGHTA, FQGNSA. The CDR3 runs 16 residues.

This clonotype appeared many times. The chain carries TRBV28 and TRBJ2-1, with D uncertain. Trimming removed 4 bases at V and 8 bases at J, with 18 bases between. This CDR3 has 15 amino acids. CDR1 MDHEN and CDR2 SYDVKM come from the germline V gene. Here the CDR3 DNA reads TGTGCCAGCAGTTCCCCCTCTCACTTTGGGGATGAGCAGTTCTTC. Translated, it gives CASSSPSHFGDEQFF.

J is TRBJ2-3 and V is TRBV19, with 11 bases that match TRBD2. CDR3 size: 20 residues. Germline CDR1 reads LNHDA; CDR2 reads SQIVND (reference sequence). V gave up 4 bases and J gave up 0 bases; unmatched junction bases: 15. CDR3 nucleotide sequence: TGTGCCAGTAGTACCCTGCCGGGACTAGCGGAGTTGGCTAGCACAGATACGCAGTATTTT. It translates to CASSTLPGLAELASTDTQYF.

This clonotype was seen repeatedly, ten times or more. CDR3 sequence: CSARGAQIGTDTQYF. DNA for the CDR3: TGCAGTGCTAGAGGGGCCCAGATCGGCACAGATACGCAGTATTTT. The chain uses TRBV20-1 and TRBJ2-3; D is unresolved. Per the germline V gene, CDR1 is DFQATT and CDR2 is SNEGSKA (reference sequence). V gave up 1 base and J gave up 1 base, with 12 bases separating them. This CDR3 is 15 amino acids long.

Many counts were recorded for this clonotype. As DNA, the CDR3 is TGCAGTGCGGAGGAGTTCGCAGATACGCAGTATTTT. This gives the protein CSAEEFADTQYF. The rearrangement uses TRBV20-1 and TRBJ2-3, with D perhaps TRBD2 (5 bases). The CDR3 contains 12 residues. The ends were cut back, 6 bases at V and 4 bases at J, with 11 bases in the middle. Germline V gene sequence: CDR1 DFQATT, CDR2 SNEGSKA (reference sequence).

The rearrangement uses TRBV6-2 or TRBV6-3 and TRBJ2-1; 10 positions match TRBD2. The V segment lost 0 bases and the J segment 8 bases; nucleotides outside the gene matches: 4. The CDR3 totals 15 residues. Germline CDR1 is MNHEY and CDR2 is SVGEGT. CDR3 amino acids: CASSYSTSGIDEQFF. Written as DNA, the CDR3 is TGTGCCAGCAGTTACTCTACTAGCGGGATTGATGAGCAGTTCTTC.

This clonotype was counted ten times or more. The J gene is TRBJ2-7, the V gene TRBV28; a possible D gene is TRBD2 (6 bases). CDR1 and CDR2 from the germline V gene are MDHEN and SYDVKM. The CDR3 extends over 17 amino acids. Trimming took 6 bases from V and 7 from J, leaving 28 bases between them. As DNA, the CDR3 is TGTGCCAGCAGACATTATGGTTCGGAGGGCCTCTCTGGAGAGCAGTACTTC. This translates into CASRHYGSEGLSGEQYF.